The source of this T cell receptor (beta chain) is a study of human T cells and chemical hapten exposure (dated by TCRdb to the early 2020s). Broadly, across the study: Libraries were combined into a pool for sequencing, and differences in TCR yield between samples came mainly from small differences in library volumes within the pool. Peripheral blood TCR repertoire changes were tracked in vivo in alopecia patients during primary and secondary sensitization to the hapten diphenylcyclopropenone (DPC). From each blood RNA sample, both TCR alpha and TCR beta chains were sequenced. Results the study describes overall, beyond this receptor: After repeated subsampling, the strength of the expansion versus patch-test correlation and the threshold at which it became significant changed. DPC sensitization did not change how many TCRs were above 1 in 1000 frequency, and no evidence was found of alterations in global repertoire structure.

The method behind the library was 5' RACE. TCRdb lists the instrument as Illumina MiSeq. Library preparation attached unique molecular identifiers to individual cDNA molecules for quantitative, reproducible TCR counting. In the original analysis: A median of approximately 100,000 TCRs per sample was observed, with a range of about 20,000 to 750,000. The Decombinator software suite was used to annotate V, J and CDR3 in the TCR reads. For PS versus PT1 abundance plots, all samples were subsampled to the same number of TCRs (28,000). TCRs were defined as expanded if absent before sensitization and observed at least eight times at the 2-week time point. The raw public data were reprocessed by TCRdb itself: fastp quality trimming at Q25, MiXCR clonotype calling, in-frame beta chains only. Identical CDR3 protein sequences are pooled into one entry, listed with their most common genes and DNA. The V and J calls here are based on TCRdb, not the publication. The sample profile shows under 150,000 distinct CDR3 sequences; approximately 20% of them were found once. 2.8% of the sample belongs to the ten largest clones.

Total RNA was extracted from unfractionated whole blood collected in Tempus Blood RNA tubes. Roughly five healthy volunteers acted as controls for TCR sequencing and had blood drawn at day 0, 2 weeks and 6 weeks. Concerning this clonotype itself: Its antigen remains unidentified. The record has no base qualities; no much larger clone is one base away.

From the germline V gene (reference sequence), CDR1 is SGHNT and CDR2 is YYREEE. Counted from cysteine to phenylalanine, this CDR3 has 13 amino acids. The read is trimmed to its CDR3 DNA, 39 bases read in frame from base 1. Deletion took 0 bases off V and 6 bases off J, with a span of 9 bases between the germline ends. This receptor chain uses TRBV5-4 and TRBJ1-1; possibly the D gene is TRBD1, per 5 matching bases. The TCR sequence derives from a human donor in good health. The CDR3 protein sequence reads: CASSLVGRAEAFF. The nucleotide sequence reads TGTGCCAGCAGCTTGGTGGGGCGCGCTGAAGCTTTCTTT.